A selection of T cell receptor beta chains follows, all from one sample in a study of radiation and T cells in renal cell carcinoma. Sequencing used immunoSEQ multiplex PCR; TCRdb keeps in-frame clones, though not all of them. The sample records roughly 170,000 clones, about 87% being singletons. The sequencing used blood, collected from a patient whose treatment included radiotherapy and nephrectomy. The source is a woman aged 45-60 years with renal cell carcinoma. Both conserved end residues are trimmed from each CDR3.

j_call v_call cdr3_aa
TRBJ2-2 TRBV2 ASMGSRELF
TRBJ2-7 TRBV5-8 ASSLVIGGTHYEQY
TRBJ2-3 TRBV28 ASTPPGLEGITDTQY
TRBJ2-7 TRBV19 ATKKDSSYEQY
TRBJ1-2 TRBV30 AWSVGDSLSPGYT
TRBJ1-5 TRBV11-2 ASSLDGGPNQPQH
TRBJ1-2 TRBV4-2 ASSQQDSSNYGYT
TRBJ1-2 TRBV25-1 ASSNPVGPGYT
TRBJ1-2 TRBV6-5 ASSQTSSVYGYT
TRBJ2-1 TRBV19 ASSTRGTAFNEQF
TRBJ2-1 TRBV18 ASSPTGESNEQF
TRBJ2-7 TRBV10-3 AISDGQDLYEQY
TRBJ2-3 TRBV9 ASSGTGRGFGTDTQY
TRBJ1-2 TRBV6-5 ASRRALNYGYT
TRBJ1-5 TRBV19 ASRGAGSHQPQH
TRBJ1-4 TRBV7-9 ASSLRTAGEKLF
TRBJ1-1 TRBV5-1 ASSSGQGPEVAF
TRBJ1-1 TRBV18 ASSPVVATGGSLTEAF
TRBJ2-1 TRBV5-1 ASSFLHASGGDNEQF
TRBJ1-1 TRBV27 ASSLIRDTEAF
TRBJ2-1 TRBV5-1 ASSLDLAPAQF
TRBJ2-7 TRBV19 ASSTLDRSEQY
TRBJ2-1 TRBV29-1 SVGHLSSYNEQF
TRBJ2-7 TRBV4-3 ASSQDPAGGEQY
TRBJ2-6 TRBV9 ASSGEGRSGANVLT
TRBJ2-2 TRBV11-3 ASSLVSTGELF
TRBJ2-6 TRBV5-4 ASSRRDSGPGANVLT
TRBJ1-4 TRBV18 ASSPDEKLF
TRBJ1-2 TRBV18 ASSPVTGTGSAGYT
TRBJ1-6 TRBV10-3 AISVGTGNDSPLH
TRBJ2-2 TRBV5-4 ASSQEGYTGELF
TRBJ2-5 TRBV7-9 ASSLGTMRETQY
TRBJ2-5 TRBV5-1 ASSSGQPQETQY
TRBJ1-5 TRBV6-6 ASRGQNFGDDQPQH
TRBJ2-4 TRBV4-1 ASSQVIRLAADIQY
TRBJ1-6 TRBV15 ATSRGATARYNSPLH
TRBJ2-7 TRBV6-5 ASTGQGAWYEQY
TRBJ1-2 TRBV28 ASSTIGADYGYT
TRBJ2-7 TRBV11-3 ASSPRDRSYEQY
TRBJ2-3 TRBV5-1 ASSLVTSHASTDTQY
TRBJ1-1 TRBV28 ASSDREAF
TRBJ2-4 TRBV5-1 ASSLLGENIQY
TRBJ1-5 TRBV19 ASSIGTGGFQPQH
TRBJ1-4 TRBV7-2 ASSLGPGSNEKLF
TRBJ2-3 TRBV19 ASSNPGTTSTDTQY
TRBJ2-5 TRBV5-1 ASRVQSGQGAGETQY
TRBJ2-1 TRBV5-1 ASCPSSSYNEQF
TRBJ1-4 TRBV5-1 ASSLGQGQEKLF
TRBJ2-3 TRBV9 ASSVESGLAGTSTDTQY
TRBJ1-1 TRBV19 ASFPLGANTEAF
TRBJ1-4 TRBV6-5 ASSYDRGTNEKLF
TRBJ2-7 TRBV6-5 ASSYSGATLEQY
TRBJ1-2 TRBV6-5 ASSYSKGSSYGYT
TRBJ2-2 TRBV6-5 ASRHNTGELF
TRBJ1-2 TRBV6-6 ATAPGTGLGGYT
TRBJ2-5 TRBV11-3 ASSLDGETQY
TRBJ1-3 TRBV4-1 ASSQDRGNWNTIY
TRBJ1-2 TRBV7-2 ASSLAGGNYGYT
TRBJ1-5 TRBV6-1 ASSEGSYSNQPQH